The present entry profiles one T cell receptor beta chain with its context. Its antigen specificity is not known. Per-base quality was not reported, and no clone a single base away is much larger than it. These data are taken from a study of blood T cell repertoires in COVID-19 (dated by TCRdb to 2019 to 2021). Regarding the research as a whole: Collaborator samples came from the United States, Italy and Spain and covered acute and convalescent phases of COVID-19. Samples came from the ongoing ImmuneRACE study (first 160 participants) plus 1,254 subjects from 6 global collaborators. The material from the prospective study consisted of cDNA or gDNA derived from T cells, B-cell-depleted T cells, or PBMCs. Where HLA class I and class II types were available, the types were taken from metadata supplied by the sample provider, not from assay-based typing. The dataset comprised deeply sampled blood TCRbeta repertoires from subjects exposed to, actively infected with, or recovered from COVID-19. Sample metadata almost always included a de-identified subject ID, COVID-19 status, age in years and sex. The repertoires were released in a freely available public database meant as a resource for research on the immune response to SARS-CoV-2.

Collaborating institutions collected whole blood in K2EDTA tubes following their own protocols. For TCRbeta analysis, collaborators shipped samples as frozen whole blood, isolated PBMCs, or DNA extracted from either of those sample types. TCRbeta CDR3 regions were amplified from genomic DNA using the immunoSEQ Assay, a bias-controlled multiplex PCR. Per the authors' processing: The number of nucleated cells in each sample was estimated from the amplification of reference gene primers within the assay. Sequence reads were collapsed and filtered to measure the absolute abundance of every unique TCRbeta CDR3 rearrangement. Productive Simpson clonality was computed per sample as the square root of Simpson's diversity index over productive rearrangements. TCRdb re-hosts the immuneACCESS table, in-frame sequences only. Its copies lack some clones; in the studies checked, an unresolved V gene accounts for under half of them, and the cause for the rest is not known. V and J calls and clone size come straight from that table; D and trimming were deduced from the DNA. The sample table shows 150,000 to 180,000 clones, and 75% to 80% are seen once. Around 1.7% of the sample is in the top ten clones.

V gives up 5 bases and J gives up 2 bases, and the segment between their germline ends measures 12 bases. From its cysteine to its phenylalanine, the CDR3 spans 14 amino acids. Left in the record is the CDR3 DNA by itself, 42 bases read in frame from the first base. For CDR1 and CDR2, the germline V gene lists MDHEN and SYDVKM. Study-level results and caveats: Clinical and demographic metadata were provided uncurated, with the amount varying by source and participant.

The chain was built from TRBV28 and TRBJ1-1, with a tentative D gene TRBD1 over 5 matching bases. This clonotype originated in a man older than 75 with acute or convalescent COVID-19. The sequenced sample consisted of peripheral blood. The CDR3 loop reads CASSPTGINTEAFF. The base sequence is TGTGCCAGCAGTCCCACAGGAATCAACACTGAAGCTTTCTTT.